This is a list of T cell receptor beta chains from one sample in a study of shared T cell receptors in the human thymus. Some clones are missing from TCRdb's copy, which holds only in-frame ones; the method was immunoSEQ multiplex PCR. The data hold 600,000 to 900,000 clones, with over 75% observed a single time. These data were likewise used in another study, on human thymus T cells.

Input material: thymocytes. All receptors come from a girl less than two years old with a congenital heart defect. Each CDR3 is given with its conserved first and last residue. D genes are given only for firm matches. Size values are once, few and many counts, or a class for expanded clones, and some rows have none.

d_call clone_size j_call v_call cdr3_length cdr3_nt cdr3_aa
TRBD2 . TRBJ2-5 TRBV11-2 18 TGTGCCAGCAGCTCTCGACTAGCGGGGGGCACTATCCAAGAGACCCAGTACTTC CASSSRLAGGTIQETQYF
. . TRBJ2-1 TRBV5-1 16 TGCGCCAGCAGCTTGGGGCCACGAAGCTCCTACAATGAGCAGTTCTTC CASSLGPRSSYNEQFF
TRBD1 . TRBJ1-2 TRBV6-6 16 TGTGCCAGCAGTCTATTACAGGGGGTAAGCCGCTATGGCTACACCTTC CASSLLQGVSRYGYTF
. . TRBJ1-5 TRBV12-5 14 TGTGCTAGTGGTTTGCGGGGTCACAATCAGCCCCAGCATTTT CASGLRGHNQPQHF
. . TRBJ1-1 TRBV27 14 TGTGCCAGCAGTTTATCACAGAACAAGACTGAAGCTTTCTTT CASSLSQNKTEAFF
TRBD1 . TRBJ2-7 TRBV5-5 14 TGTGCCAGCAGCTTCCGGGACAGGTCCTACGAGCAGTACTTC CASSFRDRSYEQYF
. . TRBJ1-1 TRBV6-1 14 TGTGCCAGCAGTTGGGGAACAAGGGGAACTGAAGCTTTCTTT CASSWGTRGTEAFF
. . TRBJ1-2 TRBV28 13 TGTGCCAGCAGTCGCGACAGAAACTATGGCTACACCTTC CASSRDRNYGYTF
TRBD1 . TRBJ1-4 TRBV27 16 TGTGCCAGCAGTTTATCCAAGGACAGGGAAGGTGAAAAACTGTTTTTT CASSLSKDREGEKLFF
TRBD2 . TRBJ2-7 TRBV2 16 TGTGCCAGCACCGATCAAGCGGGGGGACCCACCTACGAGCAGTACTTC CASTDQAGGPTYEQYF
. once TRBJ2-5 TRBV7-9 17 TGTGCCAGCAGCCCTAGAATCCTAAGTTCGGGGTCAGAGACCCAGTACTTC CASSPRILSSGSETQYF
. few TRBJ1-2 TRBV29-1 14 TGCAGCGTTGAGGGAGGCTTTCGGGGCTATGGCTACACCTTC CSVEGGFRGYGYTF
. . TRBJ1-1 TRBV7-2 18 TGTGCCAGCAGCTTATATTTGAGGGGGTTGGTTAAGAACACTGAAGCTTTCTTT CASSLYLRGLVKNTEAFF
TRBD1 once TRBJ1-2 TRBV25-1 14 TGTGCCAGCAGTGAAAACGGGACAGGGGATGGCTACACCTTC CASSENGTGDGYTF
TRBD1 few TRBJ1-6 TRBV19 16 TGTGCCAGTAGAGTCCCCGCCGGGACAGCGGATTCACCCCTCCACTTT CASRVPAGTADSPLHF
. . TRBJ1-5 TRBV9 15 TGTGCCAGCAGCGTTGCCGGGATATTAAATCAGCCCCAGCATTTT CASSVAGILNQPQHF
. . TRBJ2-3 TRBV5-4 15 TGTGCCAGCAGCTCACTTCCGACAGGCACAGATACGCAGTATTTT CASSSLPTGTDTQYF
TRBD1 . TRBJ2-3 TRBV25-1 15 TGTGCCAGCGAGACGATAGGGGGCAGGGGAGATACGCAGTATTTT CASETIGGRGDTQYF
TRBD1 once TRBJ1-2 TRBV15 17 TGTGCCACCAGCAGAGACAGGGGGCTCGGGGGGAACTATGGCTACACCTTC CATSRDRGLGGNYGYTF
. . TRBJ1-3 TRBV7-9 16 TGTGCCAGCAGCTTAGGGGGAGATAGCTCTGGAAACACCATATATTTT CASSLGGDSSGNTIYF
TRBD1 . TRBJ1-1 TRBV12-5 15 TGTGCTAGTGGTTTGGAAGGACAGGCTTTCGGTGAAGCTTTCTTT CASGLEGQAFGEAFF
. once TRBJ1-2 TRBV6-1 15 TGTGCCAGCAACTCGACGGGGGGGCGAAACTATGGCTACACCTTC CASNSTGGRNYGYTF
. . TRBJ1-2 TRBV19 15 TGTGCCAGTAGTTCCCCCGGACAGTTGAACTATGGCTACACCTTC CASSSPGQLNYGYTF
. . TRBJ2-7 TRBV19 17 TGTGCCAGTAGTATACCGGGGAGGCAGGGAGTCTCCTACGAGCAGTACTTC CASSIPGRQGVSYEQYF
TRBD1 once TRBJ1-6 TRBV28 15 TGTGCCACCATCCCCGAGGGGGCGCGGAGTTCACCCCTCCACTTT CATIPEGARSSPLHF
TRBD1 . TRBJ2-7 TRBV7-3 13 TGTGCCAGCAGCCGCAACAGGGGAGACGAGCAGTACTTC CASSRNRGDEQYF
. . TRBJ2-7 TRBV4-3 17 TGCGCCAGCAGCCAAGATAGGGGGCGGCGGGGTAAGGACGAGCAGTACTTC CASSQDRGRRGKDEQYF
TRBD1 . TRBJ2-7 TRBV29-1 13 TGCAGCGCCAGGACAGGGCAGTCCTACGAGCAGTACTTC CSARTGQSYEQYF
. . TRBJ2-5 TRBV4-1 18 TGCGCCAGCAGCCAAGAATCGATGGGGGCTAGCCGGCGCGAGACCCAGTACTTC CASSQESMGASRRETQYF
TRBD1 . TRBJ1-4 TRBV4-1 17 TGCGCCAGCAGCCAAGTCTTTCTGGGACAGGTTAATGAAAAACTGTTTTTT CASSQVFLGQVNEKLFF
TRBD2 . TRBJ2-3 TRBV10-3 16 TGTGCCAGCGCCCCGACTAGCGGGGGTAATGCAGATACGCAGTATTTT CASAPTSGGNADTQYF
. . TRBJ2-6 TRBV7-9 17 TGTGCCAGCAGCTTAAGAGGGTCTAAGGCTGGGGCCAACGTCCTGACTTTC CASSLRGSKAGANVLTF
. . TRBJ2-7 TRBV14 15 TGTGCCAGCAGCCATGTTTTGTCGGCGGCCTACGAGCAGTACTTC CASSHVLSAAYEQYF
. . TRBJ2-2 TRBV7-9 17 TGTGCCAGCAGCTTAAAGGTTGCGGGGATAAACACCGGGGAGCTGTTTTTT CASSLKVAGINTGELFF
. . TRBJ1-1 TRBV5-5 16 TGTGCCAGCAGCTTGGCCAGGGGCTTCATGAACACTGAAGCTTTCTTT CASSLARGFMNTEAFF
. . TRBJ1-1 TRBV9 15 TGTGCCAGCAGCCCTAGGAGGGTTATAAACACTGAAGCTTTCTTT CASSPRRVINTEAFF
. . TRBJ2-5 TRBV7-2 18 TGTGCCAGCAGCTGGGGGCCTCGACAGGAGCAAAGACAAGAGACCCAGTACTTC CASSWGPRQEQRQETQYF
. . TRBJ1-2 TRBV4-1 12 TGCGCCAGCAGCCAAGGCTCAGGGGGCTACACCTTC CASSQGSGGYTF
. . TRBJ1-1 TRBV5-6 17 TGTGCCAGCAGCCCACGGTCAGGGGCGTTCATGAACACTGAAGCTTTCTTT CASSPRSGAFMNTEAFF
. . TRBJ1-3 TRBV11-2 16 TGTGCCAGCAGCTCAACAGGCGTAAGCTCTGGAAACACCATATATTTT CASSSTGVSSGNTIYF
. . TRBJ2-2 TRBV5-1 17 TGCGCCAGCCGGGGACGGCAGGGAGGATGGAACACCGGGGAGCTGTTTTTT CASRGRQGGWNTGELFF
TRBD1 . TRBJ2-3 TRBV5-1 21 TGCGCCAGCAGCTTGGGGGACAGGGTCAACTTACGGGCATCTAGCACAGATACGCAGTATTTT CASSLGDRVNLRASSTDTQYF
. . TRBJ1-2 TRBV2 13 TGTGCCAGCAGCCCGGGAACAACTTATGGCTACACCTTC CASSPGTTYGYTF
. . TRBJ1-4 TRBV27 14 TGTGCCAGCAGTTTTGGAGGGGAGGATGAAAAACTGTTTTTT CASSFGGEDEKLFF
TRBD1 . TRBJ1-1 TRBV10-1 19 TGCGCCAGCAGTGAGTCCTCGGGACAGGGGAGCGCTCTGAACACTGAAGCTTTCTTT CASSESSGQGSALNTEAFF
. . TRBJ2-7 TRBV2 14 TGTGCCAGCAGTGAAGGGCTAGCAGGTTACGAGCAGTACTTC CASSEGLAGYEQYF
TRBD1 . TRBJ2-7 TRBV4-3 15 TGCGCCAGCAGCCAAGGTCACAGGGGATCCTACGAGCAGTACTTC CASSQGHRGSYEQYF
TRBD1 . TRBJ1-1 TRBV13 17 TGTGCCAGCAGCTTCCCTAAAGAGGACAGGGACTACACTGAAGCTTTCTTT CASSFPKEDRDYTEAFF
TRBD1 few TRBJ1-6 TRBV6-1 20 TGTGCCAGCAGTGTCCCGGGACAGGGAGGTATAAGCTCCTATAATTCACCCCTCCACTTT CASSVPGQGGISSYNSPLHF
. . TRBJ1-4 TRBV4-3 16 TGCGCCAGCAGCCAAGGGGGGCGTGGGGGCTTAGAAAAACTGTTTTTT CASSQGGRGGLEKLFF
. few TRBJ1-1 TRBV18 18 TGTGCCAGCTCACCACCGGGCCGGCAGCCTAGGGGGAACACTGAAGCTTTCTTT CASSPPGRQPRGNTEAFF
TRBD1 . TRBJ1-6 TRBV7-6 14 TGTGCCAGCAGCCTAAGACAGGGGTGGTCACCCCTCCACTTT CASSLRQGWSPLHF
TRBD1 . TRBJ2-7 TRBV18 16 TGTGCCAGCTCAACTCTTGGGACAGGAGCATCCTACGAGCAGTACTTC CASSTLGTGASYEQYF
TRBD1 few TRBJ2-2 TRBV5-1 17 TGCGCCAGCAGCTACAACAAACCGGGACAGGGTCCCGGGGAGCTGTTTTTT CASSYNKPGQGPGELFF
TRBD2 . TRBJ2-7 TRBV4-1 13 TGCGCCAGCAGCCAGGGAGGGTCCTACGAGCAGTACTTC CASSQGGSYEQYF
TRBD2 . TRBJ2-1 TRBV7-6 19 TGTGCCAGCAGCTTAACCGCGACTAGCGGGGGGAGCTCCTACAATGAGCAGTTCTTC CASSLTATSGGSSYNEQFF
TRBD1 . TRBJ1-2 TRBV2 11 TGTGCCAGCAGAAACAGGGGTGGCTACACCTTC CASRNRGGYTF
. . TRBJ1-2 TRBV4-3 15 TGCGCCAGCAGCCGGCGCAGGCCTTCTAACTATGGCTACACCTTC CASSRRRPSNYGYTF
TRBD1 . TRBJ1-1 TRBV4-1 20 TGCGCCAGCAGCCCCTCAGCCCCAGTGAACCGGGACAGGGGGCACACTGAAGCTTTCTTT CASSPSAPVNRDRGHTEAFF
TRBD1 . TRBJ1-2 TRBV4-3 15 TGCGCCAGCAGCCAAGATACAGAGGGGGCGAGTGGCTACACCTTC CASSQDTEGASGYTF